This T cell receptor (beta chain) was found in a study of shared clonotypes between healthy human individuals. Clones were read by immunoSEQ multiplex PCR, and TCRdb kept only the in-frame ones, dropping some. This table has roughly 700,000 clones, roughly 88% appearing once. The CDR3 has 15 amino acids. V lost 2 bases, J lost 0 bases, and 11 bases lay in between. CDR1 and CDR2 (germline): LNHDA, SQIVND (reference sequence). The chain is built from TRBV19 and TRBJ2-7; D unclear. The receptor comes from a man younger than 30 in good health. Some clones in this sample may be carry-over from other donors' samples. The sample was memory CD8+ T cells from PBMCs. Noted subset: CD45RO+ cells pooled with CCR7-negative TemRA cells. The CDR3 spells CASSISVLNSYEQYF. The DNA of the CDR3 is TGTGCCAGTAGTATAAGCGTCCTCAACTCCTACGAGCAGTACTTC.